This T cell receptor beta chain was documented in a study of T cell responses to AZD1222 COVID-19 vaccine. Study-wide points: A reported finding is that nearly half of spike-specific TCRs target unmutated variant regions. Receipt of two AZD1222 doses was followed by a rise in Spike-specific TCR breadth and depth.

On this clone: Antigen: not known.

Here immunoSEQ multiplex PCR was the method, and the copy in TCRdb shows in-frame clones only, minus some. The table has fewer than 110,000 clones, 85% to 90% seen once. V gave up 7 bases and J gave up 4 bases, with 23 bases separating them. This CDR3 has 16 amino acids. Germline V gene data show CDR1 as SGHRS and CDR2 as YFSETQ. This rearrangement joins TRBV5-1 to TRBJ1-1; the D is unclear. The specimen was peripheral blood, collected on day 0 of AZD1222 vaccination. The source is an adult in good health. The CDR3 DNA follows: TGCGCCAGCTCGCCCTCGATATCGTCTTGGGGCACTGAAGCTTTCTTT. Protein sequence: CASSPSISSWGTEAFF.